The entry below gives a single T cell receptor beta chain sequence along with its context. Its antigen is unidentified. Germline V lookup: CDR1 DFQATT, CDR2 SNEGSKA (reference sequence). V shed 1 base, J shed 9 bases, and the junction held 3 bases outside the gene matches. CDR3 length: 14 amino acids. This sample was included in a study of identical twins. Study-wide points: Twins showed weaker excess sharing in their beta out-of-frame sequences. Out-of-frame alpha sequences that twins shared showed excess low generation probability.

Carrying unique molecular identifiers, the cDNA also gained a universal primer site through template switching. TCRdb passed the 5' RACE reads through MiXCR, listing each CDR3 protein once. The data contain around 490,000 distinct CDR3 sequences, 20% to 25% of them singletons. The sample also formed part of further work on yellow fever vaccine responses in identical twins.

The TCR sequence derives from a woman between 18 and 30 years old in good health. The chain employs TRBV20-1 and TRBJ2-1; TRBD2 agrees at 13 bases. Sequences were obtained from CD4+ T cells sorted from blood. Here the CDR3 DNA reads TGCAGTGCTAGAGGGACTAGCGGGAGTTTTGAGCAGTTCTTC. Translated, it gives CSARGTSGSFEQFF.